These 28 T cell receptor beta chains share one sample of origin, sequenced in a study of T cell responses to AZD1222 COVID-19 vaccine. Measured with immunoSEQ multiplex PCR; TCRdb has only the in-frame clones, and not every one. Among approximately 80,000 clones, about 90% were seen once, and the ten largest hold under 25%. The specimen comprised peripheral blood, sampled on day 0 of AZD1222 vaccination. The receptor source for this set is an adult in good health.

The chain is built from TRBV5-8 and TRBJ2-7, with TRBD1 identical over 7 bases. The CDR3 totals 16 residues. Germline V CDR1 and CDR2: SGHTS, YDEGEE. V gave up 0 bases and J gave up 6 bases; unmatched junction bases: 12. Here the CDR3 DNA reads TGTGCCAGCAGCTTGGCCCGGGACAGCCGTGCCGGCGAGCAGTACTTC. Translation: CASSLARDSRAGEQYF.

This clone was seen a single time. The chain recombines TRBV4-2 with TRBJ1-2; TRBD1 agrees at 7 bases. Germline V gene lookup returns CDR1 LGHNA and CDR2 YNFKEQ. V shed 0 bases and J 2 bases; nucleotides not matched to a gene: 3. The CDR3 loop spans 15 amino acids. This CDR3 is CASSQDGGQNYGYTF. The CDR3 DNA reads as TGTGCCAGCAGCCAAGATGGGGGACAGAACTATGGCTACACCTTC.

In DNA, the CDR3 is TGTGCCAGCAGCCAAGGAGGGTGGGGTCAGCCCCAGCATTTT. Protein sequence: CASSQGGWGQPQHF. This chain joins TRBV3-1 (or the pseudogene TRBV3-2) and TRBJ1-5; D call uncertain. Germline V gene sequence: CDR1 LGHDT, CDR2 YNNKEL (reference sequence). This CDR3 has 14 residues. The V and J ends lost 1 base and 6 bases respectively, with 10 bases between them.

The chain combines TRBV2 with TRBJ1-5, with D unresolved. The germline V gene has CDR1 SNHLY and CDR2 FYNNEI. Trimming removed 4 bases from V and 6 bases from J, with 7 bases in between. This CDR3 spans 12 amino acids. CDR3 nucleotide sequence: TGTGCCAGCAGTGGACTTGTTCAGCCCCAGCATTTT. Residues: CASSGLVQPQHF.

The chain is built from TRBV2 and TRBJ1-2, with no clear D. The CDR3 is 10 amino acids. Per the germline V gene, CDR1 is SNHLY and CDR2 is FYNNEI. The ends were cut back, 3 bases at V and 6 bases at J, with 2 bases in the middle. In DNA, the CDR3 is TGTGCCAGCAGTGATAATGGCTACACCTTC. This sequence encodes CASSDNGYTF.

The V gene is TRBV11-2, the J gene TRBJ1-1, with unresolved D. Trimming cost V 5 bases and J 3 bases, with 10 bases left between them. Germline CDR1 and CDR2: SGHAT and FQNNGV. This CDR3 has 13 residues. This CDR3 is CASSLGLDTEAFF. The CDR3 bases are TGTGCCAGCAGCCTGGGTTTGGACACTGAAGCTTTCTTT.

This chain joins TRBV14 and TRBJ1-2; no firm D call. CDR1 is SGHDN, CDR2 FVKESK, per germline. V was shortened by 4 bases and J by 0 bases, with 9 bases between the two germline ends. This CDR3 comprises 14 residues. CDR3 protein: CASSPGASNYGYTF. Written as DNA, the CDR3 is TGTGCCAGCAGCCCGGGAGCTTCTAACTATGGCTACACCTTC.

The rearrangement links TRBV24-1 to TRBJ2-2; TRBD2 might be the D (5 bases). This CDR3 is built from 14 residues. The V end lost 7 bases, the J end lost 4 bases, and 12 bases lay between the germline ends. Germline-derived CDR1 and CDR2 are KGHDR and SFDVKD. The CDR3 protein is CATRASAGTGELFF. The CDR3 DNA sequence: TGTGCCACCAGAGCCTCGGCGGGCACCGGGGAGCTGTTTTTT.

The chain couples TRBV7-6 to TRBJ2-3; 9 bases fit TRBD2. CDR1 is SGHVS, CDR2 FNYEAQ, per germline. V shed 5 bases, J shed 5 bases, and the junction held 8 bases outside the gene matches. The CDR3 sequence is 15 residues long. DNA of the CDR3: TGTGCCAGCAGCCCCAGCGGGAGGAGCGGAGATACGCAGTATTTT. It translates to CASSPSGRSGDTQYF.

The rearrangement uses TRBV7-9 and TRBJ2-2; TRBD1 matches 7 bases. Germline CDR1 and CDR2: SEHNR and FQNEAQ (reference sequence). The CDR3 spans 16 residues. Germline trimming cut 5 bases from V and 3 bases from J; bases unmatched to any gene: 9. CDR3 sequence: CASSPNRGVDTGELFF. The CDR3 region has the DNA TGTGCCAGCAGCCCCAACAGGGGAGTCGACACCGGGGAGCTGTTTTTT.

The chain joins TRBV28 to TRBJ1-1, with D perhaps matching TRBD1 (6 bases). The CDR3 loop spans 13 amino acids. CDR1 is MDHEN and CDR2 is SYDVKM in the germline V gene. V was clipped by 7 bases and J by 1 base, with 10 bases between them. The CDR3 spells CASTGTPNTEAFF. CDR3 sequence (DNA): TGTGCCAGCACCGGGACACCGAACACTGAAGCTTTCTTT.

This chain uses TRBV6-5 with TRBJ2-1; 8 bases match TRBD2. Germline loops: CDR1 MNHEY, CDR2 SVGAGI. The CDR3 has 15 residues. The V segment lost 6 bases and the J segment 6 bases; nucleotides outside the gene matches: 10. The CDR3 region has the DNA TGTGCCAGCAGCAAAGAGCGGGAGCATGGCAATGAGCAGTTCTTC. This sequence encodes CASSKEREHGNEQFF.

The chain recombines TRBV28 with TRBJ2-2; 8 nucleotides agree with TRBD1. V lost 8 bases and J lost 7; bases outside the gene matches: 3. The CDR3 sequence is 12 residues long. The V gene's germline CDR1 is MDHEN and CDR2 SYDVKM. Here the CDR3 DNA reads TGTGCCAGCGTCGGACAGGGCGGGGAGCTGTTTTTT. It specifies CASVGQGGELFF. The entire variable domain, with the rest obtained from reference TRBV28 and TRBJ2-2, is as follows: DVKVTQSSRYLVKRTGEKVFLECVQDMDHENMFWYRQDPGLGLRLIYFSYDVKMKEKGDIPEGYSVSREKKERFSLILESASTNQTSMYLCASVGQGGELFFGEGSRLTVL.

The rearrangement links TRBV18 to TRBJ2-7, with 7 bases matching TRBD2. Germline CDR1 is KGHSH and CDR2 is LQKENI. The CDR3 runs to 14 residues. J gave up 3 bases and V 0 bases, and 2 bases lay outside the gene matches. The CDR3 here is CASSPPAGSYEQYF. The CDR3 nucleotides read TGTGCCAGCTCACCACCAGCGGGAAGCTACGAGCAGTACTTC. The full variable domain, in which reference TRBV18 and TRBJ2-7 provide the parts outside the CDR3, is NAGVMQNPRHLVRRRGQEARLRCSPMKGHSHVYWYRQLPEEGLKFMVYLQKENIIDESGMPKERFSAEFPKEGPSILRIQQVVRGDSAAYFCASSPPAGSYEQYFGPGTRLTVT.

The CDR3 here is CASSRGQDVTGELFF. The CDR3 DNA reads as TGCGCCAGCAGCAGGGGACAGGATGTAACCGGGGAGCTGTTTTTT. The gene calls are TRBV5-1 and TRBJ2-2; TRBD1 matches 8 bases. From germline, CDR1 is SGHRS and CDR2 YFSETQ. The CDR3 spans 15 residues. V lost 4 bases to trimming and J lost 5 bases; unmatched junction nucleotides: 7.

The chain couples TRBV7-8 to TRBJ1-5; the D gene is possibly TRBD1 (6 bases). V gave up 5 bases and J gave up 0 bases, with 11 bases separating them. Germline assignment: CDR1 SGHVS and CDR2 FQNEAQ. This CDR3 is 15 amino acids long. Written as DNA, the CDR3 is TGTGCCAGCAGCCGACAGGAAAATAGCAATCAGCCCCAGCATTTT. Amino acids: CASSRQENSNQPQHF. The variable domain in full, with the rest retrieved from reference TRBV7-8 and TRBJ1-5, is GAGVSQSPRYKVAKRGQDVALRCDPISGHVSLFWYQQALGQGPEFLTYFQNEAQLDKSGLPSDRFFAERPEGSVSTLKIQRTQQEDSAVYLCASSRQENSNQPQHFGDGTRLSIL.

The chain joins TRBV27 to TRBJ1-5; D might be TRBD1 (5 bases). Trimming stripped 4 bases from V and 8 bases from J, with 12 bases between. Germline V gives CDR1 MNHEY, CDR2 SMNVEV (reference sequence). CDR3 length: 13 residues. The CDR3 is CASSSRLGEPQHF. Here the CDR3 DNA reads TGTGCCAGCAGTTCCCGACTGGGGGAGCCCCAGCATTTT.

The V call is TRBV5-5, the J call TRBJ2-2; D is perhaps TRBD1 (5 bases). The germline CDR1 and CDR2 sequences are SGHKS and YYEKEE (reference sequence). This CDR3 has 15 amino acids. V shed 1 base and J shed 4 bases, with 11 bases lying between them. CDR3 DNA: TGTGCCAGCAGCTTGTGGACAAGTCCCACCGGGGAGCTGTTTTTT. Translated, it gives CASSLWTSPTGELFF.

CDR3 in amino acids: CASSIFDQGNEKLFF. The DNA for the CDR3 is TGTGCCAGTAGTATTTTTGACCAGGGGAATGAAAAACTGTTTTTT. The gene calls are TRBV19 and TRBJ1-4; a weak D match, TRBD1 (6 bases). The V end lost 3 bases, the J end lost 5 bases, and 13 bases lay between the germline ends. Germline V gene data show CDR1 as LNHDA and CDR2 as SQIVND (reference sequence). The CDR3 has 15 residues.

The genes are TRBV10-1 and TRBJ2-5; the D is unclear. Germline CDR1 reads WNHNN; CDR2 reads SYGVQD (reference sequence). The V end was cut by 3 bases, the J end by 3 bases, with 11 bases between. The CDR3 is 14 amino acids. The CDR3 nucleotides are TGCGCCAGCAGTGAAACCCCGACGGAAGAGACCCAGTACTTC. It specifies CASSETPTEETQYF.

This chain uses TRBV5-1 with TRBJ2-5; D is possibly TRBD1 (6 bases). CDR1 is SGHRS and CDR2 is YFSETQ in the germline V gene. The ends were cut back, 0 bases at V and 5 bases at J, with 14 bases in the middle. The CDR3 runs 15 residues. In DNA, the CDR3 is TGCGCCAGCAGCTTGGGGCAGGGAACAGGGGAGACCCAGTACTTC. It translates to CASSLGQGTGETQYF.

This chain links TRBV7-3 with TRBJ2-1; no firm D call. The CDR3 sequence is 12 residues long. Trimming shortened V by 1 base and J by 6 bases, and 4 bases separated the two germline ends. The V gene's germline CDR1 is SGHTA and CDR2 FQGTGA. The CDR3: CASSLSGNEQFF. The CDR3 DNA is TGTGCCAGCAGCTTAAGTGGCAATGAGCAGTTCTTC.

CDR3 sequence (DNA): TGTGCCGGCCAGTCGCGGACATGGAACAGACACCAAGAGACCCAGTACTTC. Protein product: CAGQSRTWNRHQETQYF. This chain links TRBV28 with TRBJ2-5; a weak D match, TRBD1 (5 bases). V dropped 11 bases and J dropped 0 bases, with 25 bases sitting between them. This CDR3 comprises 17 residues. Germline V CDR1 and CDR2: MDHEN, SYDVKM.

This chain joins TRBV3-1 (or the pseudogene TRBV3-2) and TRBJ2-1, with 12 positions matching TRBD2. Germline V CDR1 and CDR2: LGHDT, YNNKEL (reference sequence). CDR3 length: 21 residues. The trim removed 2 bases at V and 1 base at J, leaving 15 bases unmatched. CDR3 amino acids: CASSQRLLAGGPGVSYNEQFF. For the CDR3, the DNA is TGTGCCAGCAGCCAACGCCTTCTAGCGGGAGGGCCGGGGGTGTCCTACAATGAGCAGTTCTTC.

The V and J genes are TRBV13 and TRBJ1-4; 12 bases agree with TRBD1. V gave up 5 bases and J gave up 4 bases; unmatched junction bases: 8. This CDR3 contains 17 residues. Looked up from germline, CDR1 is PRHDT and CDR2 is FYEKMQ (reference sequence). CDR3: CASSKGQGAQGNEKLFF. Here the CDR3 DNA reads TGTGCCAGCAGCAAGGGACAGGGGGCTCAGGGTAATGAAAAACTGTTTTTT.

V gene TRBV5-1 combines with J gene TRBJ2-1; either TRBD1 or TRBD2 may supply D (5 bases each). The V end was cut by 0 bases, the J end by 6 bases, with 13 bases between. Germline V gene sequence: CDR1 SGHRS, CDR2 YFSETQ. The CDR3 loop spans 15 amino acids. The CDR3 sequence: CASSLDLGAGNEQFF. The DNA for the CDR3 is TGCGCCAGCAGCTTGGATCTCGGGGCAGGCAATGAGCAGTTCTTC.

This clone showed up just a few times. The rearrangement uses TRBV7-9 and TRBJ2-7; no firm D call. V dropped 7 bases and J dropped 6 bases, with 13 bases sitting between them. Germline assignment: CDR1 SEHNR and CDR2 FQNEAQ (reference sequence). The CDR3 has 12 amino acids. CDR3 protein: CASNDDILEQYF. The DNA for the CDR3 is TGTGCCAGCAACGATGACATTCTCGAGCAGTACTTC. The complete variable domain, with remaining parts taken from reference TRBV7-9 and TRBJ2-7, reads DTGVSQNPRHKITKRGQNVTFRCDPISEHNRLYWYRQTLGQGPEFLTYFQNEAQLEKSRLLSDRFSAERPKGSFSTLEIQRTEQGDSAMYLCASNDDILEQYFGPGTRLTVT.

The chain combines TRBV7-8 with TRBJ2-5; 7 bases are shared with TRBD1. Per germline, CDR1 SGHVS and CDR2 FQNEAQ. The CDR3 is made up of 12 amino acids. V lost 5 bases and J lost 5; bases outside the gene matches: 2. CDR3 amino acids: CASSPQGETQYF. The CDR3 DNA is TGTGCCAGCAGCCCACAGGGGGAGACCCAGTACTTC.